This TCR beta chain came from a study of blood T cells in healthy people across ages. It was about 10 milliliters of peripheral blood that were drawn from each donor. RNA extraction gave at least 5 micrograms of total RNA per sample. With a J-beta primer mix and a sample-barcoded 5' primer, a second PCR ran about 7 to 12 cycles. TCRdb called the 5' RACE reads again in MiXCR, with one record for every CDR3 protein. The sample records 850,000 or so distinct CDR3 sequences, roughly 26% being singletons. About this clonotype: Its matching antigen is unknown. A junction boundary mismatches the germline segment, possibly from a read error.

Study outcomes and limitations: Versus aged donors, long-lived donors had higher diversity and more naive CD4+ cells. PBMCs were not sorted, which prevented a conclusive comparison of naive versus antigen-experienced cells.

Sequenced material: blood. The sequence was obtained from a woman older than 75 in good health.

CDR3 DNA: TGCGTCAGCACCCGTAGCGGGGGTAATGAGCAGTACTTC. Translation gives CVSTRSGGNEQYF. The chain joins TRBV10-2 to TRBJ2-5, with TRBD2 matching over 9 bases. CDR1 and CDR2 from the germline V gene are WSHSY and SAAADI. CDR3 length: 13 amino acids.